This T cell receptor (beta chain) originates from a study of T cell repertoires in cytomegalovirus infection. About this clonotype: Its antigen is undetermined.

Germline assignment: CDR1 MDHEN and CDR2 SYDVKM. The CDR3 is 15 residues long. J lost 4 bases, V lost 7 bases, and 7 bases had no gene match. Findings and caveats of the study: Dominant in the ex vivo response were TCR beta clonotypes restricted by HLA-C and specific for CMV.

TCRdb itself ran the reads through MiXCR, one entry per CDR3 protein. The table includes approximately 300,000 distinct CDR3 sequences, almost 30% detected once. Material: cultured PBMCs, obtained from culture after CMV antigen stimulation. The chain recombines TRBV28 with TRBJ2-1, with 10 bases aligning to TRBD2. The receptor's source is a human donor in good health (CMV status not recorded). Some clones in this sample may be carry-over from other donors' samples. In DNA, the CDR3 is TGTGCCAGCACCGAGGGACTAGCGCTGTACAATGAGCAGTTCTTC. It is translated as CASTEGLALYNEQFF.